This T cell receptor (beta chain) was captured in a study of cytomegalovirus exposure and HLA in healthy donors. Whole-study context: Tens of millions of unique TCRs from HLA-typed donors were held in an early release of data.

Among the donors, all were healthy bone marrow donors. A multiplex PCR was run with 60 Vbeta primers and 13 Jbeta primers. Repertoires were generated with immunoSEQ multiplex PCR, while TCRdb's copy carries only in-frame clones and drops some. The table lists 150,000 to 200,000 clones, 70% to 80% of them singletons, with more than 1.5% in the top ten. The specimen was PBMCs. The sequence was obtained from a woman in her fifties or sixties in good health and CMV-seronegative.

CDR3 protein: CASSITRGRAASPSYEQYF. CDR3 DNA sequence: TGTGCCAGTAGTATCACCCGGGGGAGAGCCGCCTCCCCCTCCTACGAGCAGTACTTC. V is TRBV19 and J is TRBJ2-7; weak D call: TRBD2 (6 bases). The CDR3 loop spans 19 amino acids. V dropped 3 bases and J dropped 0 bases, with 24 bases sitting between them. CDR1 and CDR2 from the germline V gene are LNHDA and SQIVND (reference sequence).